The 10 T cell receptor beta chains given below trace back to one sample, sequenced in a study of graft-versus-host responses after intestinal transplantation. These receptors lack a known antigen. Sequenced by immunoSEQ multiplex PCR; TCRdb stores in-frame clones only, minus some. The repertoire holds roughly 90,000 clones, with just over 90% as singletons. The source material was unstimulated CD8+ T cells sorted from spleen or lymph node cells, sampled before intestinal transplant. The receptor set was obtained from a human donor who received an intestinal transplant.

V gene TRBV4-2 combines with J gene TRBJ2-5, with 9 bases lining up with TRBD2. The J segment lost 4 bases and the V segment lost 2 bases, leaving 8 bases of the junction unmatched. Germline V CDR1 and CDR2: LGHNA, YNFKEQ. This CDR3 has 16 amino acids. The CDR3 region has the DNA TGTGCCAGCAGCCAACTAGCGGGGCCCGCCCCAGAGACCCAGTACTTC. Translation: CASSQLAGPAPETQYF.

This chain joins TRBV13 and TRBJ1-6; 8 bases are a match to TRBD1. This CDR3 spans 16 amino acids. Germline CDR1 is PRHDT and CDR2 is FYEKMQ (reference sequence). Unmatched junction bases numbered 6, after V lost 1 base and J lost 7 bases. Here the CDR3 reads CASSLEEDRENSPLHF. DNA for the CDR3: TGTGCCAGCAGCTTAGAAGAGGACAGGGAGAATTCACCCCTCCACTTT. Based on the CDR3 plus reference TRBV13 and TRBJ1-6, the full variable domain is AAGVIQSPRHLIKEKRETATLKCYPIPRHDTVYWYQQGPGQDPQFLISFYEKMQSDKGSIPDRFSAQQFSDYHSELNMSSLELGDSALYFCASSLEEDRENSPLHFGNGTRLTVT.

CDR3 nucleotide sequence: TGTGCCAGCAGCCAAGAAGAGCTAGCGGGTAATGAGCAGTTCTTC. It codes for CASSQEELAGNEQFF. V and J are TRBV4-2 and TRBJ2-1; TRBD2 matches at 8 bases. The CDR3 has 15 amino acids. After removal of 0 bases from V and 7 bases from J, the junction contained 5 bases not matched to a gene. Germline V CDR1 and CDR2: LGHNA, YNFKEQ.

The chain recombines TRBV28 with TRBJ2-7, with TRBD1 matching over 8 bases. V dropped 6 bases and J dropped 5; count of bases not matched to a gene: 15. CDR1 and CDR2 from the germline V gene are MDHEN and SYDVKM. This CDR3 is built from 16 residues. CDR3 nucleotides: TGTGCCAGCAGCTTCCACATAAACAGGGGGTCGGACGAGCAGTACTTC. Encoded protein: CASSFHINRGSDEQYF.

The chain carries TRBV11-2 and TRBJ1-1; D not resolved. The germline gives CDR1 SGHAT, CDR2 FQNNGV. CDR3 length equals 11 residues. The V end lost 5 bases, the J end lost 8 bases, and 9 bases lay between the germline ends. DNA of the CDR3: TGTGCCAGCAGCCTAAACAGAGAAGCTTTCTTT. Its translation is CASSLNREAFF.

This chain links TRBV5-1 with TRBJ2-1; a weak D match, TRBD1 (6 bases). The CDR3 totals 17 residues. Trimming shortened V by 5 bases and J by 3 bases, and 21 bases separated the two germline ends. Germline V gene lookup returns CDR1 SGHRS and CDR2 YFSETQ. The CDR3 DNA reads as TGCGCCAGCAGGACCCCGAGCTGGGACAAAAGCTACAATGAGCAGTTCTTC. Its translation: CASRTPSWDKSYNEQFF. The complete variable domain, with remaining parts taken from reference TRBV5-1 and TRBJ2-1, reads KAGVTQTPRYLIKTRGQQVTLSCSPISGHRSVSWYQQTPGQGLQFLFEYFSETQRNKGNFPGRFSGRQFSNSRSEMNVSTLELGDSALYLCASRTPSWDKSYNEQFFGPGTRLTVL.

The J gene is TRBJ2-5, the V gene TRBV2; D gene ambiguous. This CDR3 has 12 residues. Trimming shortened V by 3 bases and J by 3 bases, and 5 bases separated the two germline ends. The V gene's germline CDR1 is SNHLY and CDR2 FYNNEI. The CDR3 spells CASSDLKETQYF. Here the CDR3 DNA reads TGTGCCAGCAGTGATCTGAAAGAGACCCAGTACTTC.

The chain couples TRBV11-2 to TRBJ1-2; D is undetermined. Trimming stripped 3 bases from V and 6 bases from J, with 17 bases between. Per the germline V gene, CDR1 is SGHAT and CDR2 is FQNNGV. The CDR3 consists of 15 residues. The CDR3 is CASSFTVIQYNGYTF. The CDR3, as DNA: TGTGCCAGCAGCTTTACAGTTATACAGTATAATGGCTACACCTTC.

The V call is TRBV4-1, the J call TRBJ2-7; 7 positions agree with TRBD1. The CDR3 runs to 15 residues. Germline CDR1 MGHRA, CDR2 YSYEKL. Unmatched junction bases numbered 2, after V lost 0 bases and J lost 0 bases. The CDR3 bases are TGCGCCAGCAGCCAAGACGGACAGGACTCCTACGAGCAGTACTTC. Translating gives CASSQDGQDSYEQYF.

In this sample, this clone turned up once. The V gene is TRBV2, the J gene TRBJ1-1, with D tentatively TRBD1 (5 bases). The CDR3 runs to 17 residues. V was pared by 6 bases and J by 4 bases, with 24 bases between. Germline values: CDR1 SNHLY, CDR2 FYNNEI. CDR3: CASSYEPGPLGGTEAFF. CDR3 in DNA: TGTGCCAGCAGCTATGAGCCGGGACCCCTTGGCGGCACTGAAGCTTTCTTT.